This T cell receptor (beta chain) is from a study of blood T cell repertoires in COVID-19. On the study more broadly: Sites in the United States, Italy and Spain provided acute and convalescent COVID-19 samples. T cells, B-cell-depleted T cells, or PBMCs provided the cDNA or gDNA that served as material.

CDR1 and CDR2 (germline): SGHRS, YFSETQ. This CDR3 spans 20 amino acids. V shed 0 bases and J 1 base; nucleotides not matched to a gene: 16. Authors' analysis steps: The assay estimated nucleated cells by amplifying reference gene primers. Some clones are missing from TCRdb's copy, which holds only in-frame ones; the method was immunoSEQ multiplex PCR. From that table come the V and J calls and clone size; the DNA was used to work out D and trimming. The profile shows some 120,000 clones, around 86% of them singletons. V usage is TRBV5-1 and J usage is TRBJ1-5, with 7 bases that match TRBD1. This receptor was taken from a man between 60 and 70 years old with acute or convalescent COVID-19. The sequenced sample was peripheral blood. The CDR3 here is CASSLVPRDSLWNSNQPQHF. CDR3 bases: TGCGCCAGCAGCTTGGTCCCTAGGGACAGTTTATGGAACAGCAATCAGCCCCAGCATTTT.